The 10 T cell receptor beta chains below were found in one sample sequenced in a study of T cells after posttransplantation cyclophosphamide. Method: immunoSEQ multiplex PCR; TCRdb's copy keeps in-frame clones and lacks some. Among roughly 10,000 clones, approximately 96% were seen once, and the ten largest hold nearly 0.3%. The sequencing input was naive CD8+ T cells sorted from PBMCs. The receptors originated from a man younger than 40 in good health and a related stem cell transplant donor.

The rearrangement uses TRBV5-4 and TRBJ2-7, with 7 bases lining up with TRBD1. CDR1 is SGHNT and CDR2 is YYREEE in the germline V gene (reference sequence). The length of the CDR3 is 14 residues. V gave up 0 bases and J gave up 0 bases; unmatched junction bases: 0. CDR3 DNA: TGTGCCAGCAGCTTGGGGGACAGCTCCTACGAGCAGTACTTC. This sequence encodes CASSLGDSSYEQYF.

This rearrangement joins TRBV19 to TRBJ2-1; no firm D call. Germline CDR1 reads LNHDA; CDR2 reads SQIVND (reference sequence). This CDR3 contains 15 residues. Between the trimmed V and J ends, which lost 3 bases and 9 bases, there was a span of 18 bases. CDR3 sequence reads: CASSMGVGYGGEQFF. In DNA form, the CDR3 reads TGTGCCAGTAGTATGGGTGTCGGATACGGCGGTGAGCAGTTCTTC.

The V gene is TRBV7-6, the J gene TRBJ2-7; 7 bases align to TRBD1. The CDR3 runs 15 residues. Germline V lookup: CDR1 SGHVS, CDR2 FNYEAQ. The ends lost 4 bases at V and 1 base at J; junction bases unmatched: 7. The chain's CDR3 is CASSSRGSKSYEQYF. The CDR3 DNA reads as TGTGCCAGCAGCTCCAGGGGGTCGAAGTCCTACGAGCAGTACTTC.

Worth noting for this clone: Other DNA sequences in this sample translate to the same CDR3. The J gene is TRBJ2-7, the V gene TRBV19; 8 nucleotides match TRBD1. Germline V gives CDR1 LNHDA, CDR2 SQIVND (reference sequence). V shed 3 bases and J 3 bases; nucleotides not matched to a gene: 4. This CDR3 has 14 amino acids. The CDR3 nucleotides read TGTGCCAGTAGTATCGGGACAGGAGACTACGAGCAGTACTTC. It codes for CASSIGTGDYEQYF. The full variable domain, in which reference TRBV19 and TRBJ2-7 provide the parts outside the CDR3, is DGGITQSPKYLFRKEGQNVTLSCEQNLNHDAMYWYRQDPGQGLRLIYYSQIVNDFQKGDIAEGYSVSREKKESFPLTVTSAQKNPTAFYLCASSIGTGDYEQYFGPGTRLTVT.

The chain is built from TRBV5-1 and TRBJ2-1; tentatively, D is TRBD2 (5 bases). V was clipped by 0 bases and J by 0 bases, with 10 bases between them. The CDR3 loop spans 16 amino acids. Germline V gene sequence: CDR1 SGHRS, CDR2 YFSETQ. CDR3 protein: CASSLDGKTSYNEQFF. The CDR3 DNA sequence: TGCGCCAGCAGCTTGGACGGGAAGACCTCCTACAATGAGCAGTTCTTC.

The chain combines TRBV6-5 with TRBJ1-1, with 7 positions matching TRBD1. V was pared by 5 bases and J by 4 bases, with 7 bases of the junction left unmatched. CDR1 is MNHEY, CDR2 SVGAGI, per germline. CDR3 length: 14 residues. In nucleotides, the CDR3 is TGTGCCAGCAGTCCGGGACAGATCACCACTGAAGCTTTCTTT. Translating gives CASSPGQITTEAFF.

The J gene is TRBJ2-5, the V gene TRBV5-4, with 12 positions matching TRBD1. The junction had 4 bases not matched to a gene; V was cut back by 2 bases and J by 5 bases. CDR1 SGHNT and CDR2 YYREEE come from the germline V gene (reference sequence). The CDR3 consists of 15 residues. The CDR3: CASSLRDRGQETQYF. The CDR3 coding sequence is TGTGCCAGCAGCTTACGGGACAGGGGGCAGGAGACCCAGTACTTC.

This clone appeared a single time. This rearrangement joins TRBV4-3 to TRBJ2-2, with D maybe TRBD2 (6 bases). From germline, CDR1 is LGHNA and CDR2 YSLEER. The ends were cut back, 0 bases at V and 5 bases at J, with 13 bases in the middle. The CDR3 loop spans 16 amino acids. CDR3 in amino acids: CASSQDELAGTGELFF. CDR3 DNA: TGCGCCAGCAGCCAAGACGAACTAGCCGGGACCGGGGAGCTGTTTTTT.

CDR3 amino acids: CASSPSALQGEKLFF. CDR3 nucleotide sequence: TGTGCCAGCTCACCAAGCGCACTCCAGGGGGAAAAACTGTTTTTT. The chain is built from TRBV18 and TRBJ1-4, with D possibly matching TRBD1 (6 bases). Germline V gene data show CDR1 as KGHSH and CDR2 as LQKENI. The CDR3 spans 15 residues. The V end lost 2 bases, the J end lost 8 bases, and 15 bases lay between the germline ends.

This clone was recorded a few times. Here the CDR3 reads CASSPWANEFQPQHF. CDR3 nucleotide sequence: TGTGCCAGTAGTCCCTGGGCCAATGAATTTCAGCCCCAGCATTTT. The V and J genes are TRBV19 and TRBJ1-5; D not certain. This CDR3 has 15 amino acids. The V gene's germline CDR1 is LNHDA and CDR2 SQIVND (reference sequence). Trimming took off 5 bases at V and 6 bases at J, with 17 bases between the two ends. Drawing the rest from reference TRBV19 and TRBJ1-5, the complete variable domain is DGGITQSPKYLFRKEGQNVTLSCEQNLNHDAMYWYRQDPGQGLRLIYYSQIVNDFQKGDIAEGYSVSREKKESFPLTVTSAQKNPTAFYLCASSPWANEFQPQHFGDGTRLSIL.